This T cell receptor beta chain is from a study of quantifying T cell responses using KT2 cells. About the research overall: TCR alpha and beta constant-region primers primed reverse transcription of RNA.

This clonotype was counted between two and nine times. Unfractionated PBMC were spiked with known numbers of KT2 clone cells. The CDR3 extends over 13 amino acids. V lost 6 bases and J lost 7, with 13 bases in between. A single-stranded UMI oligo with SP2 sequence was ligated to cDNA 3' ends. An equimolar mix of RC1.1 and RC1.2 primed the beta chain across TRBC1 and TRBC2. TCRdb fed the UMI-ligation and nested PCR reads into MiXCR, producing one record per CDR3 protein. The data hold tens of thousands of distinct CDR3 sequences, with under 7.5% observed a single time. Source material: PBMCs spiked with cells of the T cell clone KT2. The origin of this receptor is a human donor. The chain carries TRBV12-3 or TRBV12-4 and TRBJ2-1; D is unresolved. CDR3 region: CASSPTRVNEQFF. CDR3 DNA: TGTGCCAGCAGCCCCACACGAGTAAATGAGCAGTTCTTC.